The 3 T cell receptor beta chains presented below share a single source sample, sequenced in a study of tumor and adjacent non-tumor tissue in lung cancer. This sample's RNA came from whole unsorted tissue. TCRbeta libraries were built with three rounds of nested PCR, modified from ARM-PCR. TCRdb re-called the multiplex PCR reads with MiXCR, one entry per CDR3 protein. The sample carries more than 120,000 distinct CDR3 sequences, around 65% recorded once. Sample: lung tumor tissue. The receptors shown here come from a man aged 60 to 69 with small cell lung cancer.

Points on this clonotype: An end of the junction differs from the germline gene, which may be a read error. This chain uses TRBV7-3 with TRBJ2-3, with D possibly being TRBD2 (5 bases). CDR1 is SGHTA and CDR2 is FQGTGA in the germline V gene. This CDR3 region has 11 residues. In DNA form, the CDR3 reads TGTGTCAGCAGCCGGGGTGATACGCAGTATTTT. Translated, it gives CVSSRGDTQYF. Variable domain in full (rest from reference TRBV7-3 and TRBJ2-3): GAGVSQTPSNKVTEKGKYVELRCDPISGHTALYWYRQSLGQGPEFLIYFQGTGAADDSGLPNDRFFAVRPEGSVSTLKIQRTERGDSAVYLCVSSRGDTQYFGPGTRLTVL.

This clonotype was seen once. The CDR3 region is CASSWAGARNTEAFF. The DNA for the CDR3 is TGTGCCAGCAGTTGGGCAGGTGCCAGGAACACTGAAGCTTTCTTT. The chain couples TRBV28 to TRBJ1-1; the D is unclear. The CDR3 is 15 amino acids. The V gene's germline CDR1 is MDHEN and CDR2 SYDVKM. Trimming left V 4 bases short and J 1 base short, with 13 bases between.

In regard to this clonotype: At one end, the junction sequence differs from germline, possibly due to a read error. The chain has TRBV14 and TRBJ2-5; 11 nucleotides align to TRBD1. The CDR3 has 16 residues. CDR1 is SGHDN, CDR2 FVKESK, per germline. The CDR3 protein is CASSQSDRGPGEIQYF. The CDR3 DNA sequence: TGTGCCAGCAGCCAGTCGGACAGGGGGCCTGGTGAGATCCAGTACTTC.